Following are 2 T cell receptor beta chains from one sample sequenced in a study of shared clonotypes between healthy human individuals. Using immunoSEQ multiplex PCR, the repertoire was profiled, and TCRdb retains in-frame clones only, with some absent. The sample has about 2,500,000 clones, around nine tenths seen once. The sample comprised naive CD4+ T cells sorted from blood. Subset denoted: CD45RA+ positively selected. The receptors shown here come from a man younger than 35 in good health.

V is TRBV28 and J is TRBJ1-5; D uncertain. The CDR3 is made up of 14 amino acids. CDR1 is MDHEN, CDR2 SYDVKM, per germline. Trimming shortened V by 2 bases and J by 0 bases, and 5 bases separated the two germline ends. DNA of the CDR3: TGTGCCAGCAGTTTAGGCAGTAGCAATCAGCCCCAGCATTTT. This gives the protein CASSLGSSNQPQHF.

The chain uses TRBV2 and TRBJ2-1; 9 bases line up with TRBD1. The V and J ends lost 6 bases and 6 bases, in that order; junction bases with no gene match: 3. CDR1 and CDR2 (germline): SNHLY, FYNNEI. This CDR3 is built from 13 residues. The CDR3 sequence: CASRGQGTNEQFF. Written as DNA, the CDR3 is TGTGCCAGCAGGGGACAGGGAACCAATGAGCAGTTCTTC.